This T cell receptor beta chain is drawn from a study of blood T cell repertoires in COVID-19. Sequenced by immunoSEQ multiplex PCR; TCRdb stores in-frame clones only, minus some. The table shows some 150,000 clones, with around 83% occurring only once. Trimming cost V 6 bases and J 10 bases; bases outside gene matches: 18. This CDR3 region has 16 residues. Per germline, CDR1 SNHLY and CDR2 FYNNEI. The sample consisted of peripheral blood. The clonotype comes from a human donor in a cohort sampled during active COVID-19. J is TRBJ2-1 and V is TRBV2; 7 bases are shared with TRBD2. The CDR3 protein is CASSPNKLARGGEQFF. CDR3 coding DNA: TGTGCCAGCAGCCCTAATAAACTAGCGCGGGGCGGGGAGCAGTTCTTC.